This is a list of T cell receptor beta chains from one sample in a study of T cell repertoires in cytomegalovirus infection. Antigens for these TCRs are unknown. MiXCR was run by TCRdb on the reads, yielding one entry per CDR3 protein. This sample has 100,000 to 150,000 distinct CDR3 sequences, with over 25% found just once. The sequenced sample was CD8+ T cells from cultured PBMCs, obtained from culture after CMV antigen stimulation. Receptors originate from a human donor in good health (CMV status not recorded). Some clones in this sample may be carry-over from other donors' samples. Both conserved end residues are part of each CDR3. The D gene is left open where the match is weak. Only some rows state a clone size, as once, few, many or a class for expanded clones.

abundance	v_gene	j_gene	d_gene	CDR3nt	CDR3aa
many	TRBV11-2	TRBJ1-2	NA	TGTGCCAGCAGCTTAATACCGGGCAACTATGGCTACACCTTC	CASSLIPGNYGYTF
NA	TRBV6-2/TRBV6-3	TRBJ2-2	NA	TGTGCCAGCAGTTACTCTCCCGGGGAGCTGTTTTTT	CASSYSPGELFF
NA	TRBV12-3/TRBV12-4	TRBJ1-1	NA	TGTGCCAGCAGTTTTCAGCAGGACACTGAAGCTTTCTTT	CASSFQQDTEAFF
NA	TRBV5-3	TRBJ2-2	NA	TGTGCCAGCAGCTTGGCCTCTCCGGGTGCGGGAACCGGGGAGCTGTTTTTT	CASSLASPGAGTGELFF
NA	TRBV7-2	TRBJ2-1	TRBD2	TGTGCCAGCAGCTTAGCGGGACTAGCGGGGGGATCCTACAATGAGCAGTTCTTC	CASSLAGLAGGSYNEQFF
few	TRBV6-1	TRBJ2-5	NA	TGTGCCAGCACCATTGGGGGGGGGCAGACGATAGAGACCCAGTACTTC	CASTIGGGQTIETQYF
NA	TRBV19	TRBJ1-3	NA	TGTGCCAGTAGTACACCGGGCCCCCATGGAAACACCATATATTTT	CASSTPGPHGNTIYF
NA	TRBV7-9	TRBJ2-7	TRBD1	TGTGCCAGCAGCTTCGACAGGGGGCACTCCTACGAGCAGTACTTC	CASSFDRGHSYEQYF
NA	TRBV5-6	TRBJ2-1	TRBD2	TGTGCCAGCAGTTTTATAGCGGGGGGAAACTACAATGAGCAGTTCTTC	CASSFIAGGNYNEQFF
many	TRBV7-9	TRBJ1-1	NA	TGTGCCAGCAGCTCCTGGACAGTCACTGAAGCTTTCTTT	CASSSWTVTEAFF
NA	TRBV20-1	TRBJ2-1	TRBD2	TGCAGTGCTCCTTACCGGACTAGCGCATCCAATGAGCAGTTCTTC	CSAPYRTSASNEQFF
NA	TRBV27	TRBJ2-1	TRBD1	TGTGCCAGCAGTCCCCCGACAGGGGGCTGGGATGAGCAGTTCTTC	CASSPPTGGWDEQFF
few	TRBV10-3	TRBJ2-1	NA	TGTGCCATCAGTGAGTCGGTACGGAATGAGCAGTTCTTC	CAISESVRNEQFF
many	TRBV6-6	TRBJ1-5	NA	TGTGCCAGCAGGGAGGAGTATCAGCCCCAGCATTTT	CASREEYQPQHF
NA	TRBV19	TRBJ1-1	NA	TGTGCCAGTTCCCCCAGTCCGAACACTGAAGCTTTCTTT	CASSPSPNTEAFF
many	TRBV7-8	TRBJ1-2	NA	TGTGCCAGCAGCCCCCTGGGGGGAACAGTGCATGGCTACACCTTC	CASSPLGGTVHGYTF
NA	TRBV27	TRBJ2-7	NA	TGTGCCAGCAGTTTGACAGCCCTAAGGGAGCAGTACTTC	CASSLTALREQYF
NA	TRBV4-1	TRBJ1-4	NA	TGCGCCAGCAGCCTGGAAGGTACGGAAAAACTGTTTTTT	CASSLEGTEKLFF
once	TRBV11-2	TRBJ1-1	TRBD1	TGTGCCAGCAGCCGGGGGGGGACAGGGGACACTGAAGCTTTCTTT	CASSRGGTGDTEAFF
few	TRBV2	TRBJ2-1	TRBD2	TGTGCCAGCAGAGGGACTAGCGGGGGGGGGCAGTTCTTC	CASRGTSGGGQFF